This TCR beta chain was retrieved from a study of T cell responses to AZD1222 COVID-19 vaccine. Points from the study as a whole: Of spike-specific TCRs, nearly half reportedly target regions left unmutated in variants. Donors skewed white British and female; clonal diversity was possibly underestimated.

The V and J ends lost 5 bases and 1 base respectively, with 3 bases between them. In germline, CDR1 is MDHEN, CDR2 SYDVKM. The CDR3 runs 12 residues. The repertoire was sequenced with immunoSEQ multiplex PCR; TCRdb's copy has only in-frame clones and lacks some. In the table there are 150,000 to 200,000 clones, around 90% of which are singletons. Turning to this clone: Its antigen is undetermined.

The sample consisted of peripheral blood, taken on day 0 of AZD1222 vaccination. This receptor was identified in an adult in good health. This sequence joins TRBV28 and TRBJ1-5; D ambiguous. The CDR3 sequence: CASSESNQPQHF. DNA for the CDR3: TGTGCCAGCAGTGAAAGCAATCAGCCCCAGCATTTT.